Each of the 20 T cell receptor beta chains below was sequenced from the same sample in a study of OX40 agonist ivuxolimab in advanced cancers. The protocol was immunoSEQ multiplex PCR, while the TCRdb copy is restricted to in-frame clones and leaves out a portion. This table holds approximately 40,000 clones, approximately 89% found once. The source was CD4+ or CD8+ T cells sorted from blood, collected in a trial of the OX40 agonist ivuxolimab. The receptors come from an adult with an advanced solid tumor such as melanoma, head and neck, liver or kidney cancer.

V usage is TRBV5-6 and J usage is TRBJ1-1, with D unclear. Germline V gene sequence: CDR1 SGHDT, CDR2 YYEEEE. This CDR3 has 13 amino acids. Trimming took off 4 bases at V and 4 bases at J, with 11 bases between the two ends. The CDR3 region has the DNA TGTGCCAGCAGCCCGGAGGGCGGCACTGAAGCTTTCTTT. Its protein product is CASSPEGGTEAFF.

This chain links TRBV4-1 with TRBJ2-7, with 11 bases identical to TRBD2. The germline CDR1 and CDR2 sequences are MGHRA and YSYEKL. With 1 base clipped from V and 2 bases from J, the junction kept 4 bases outside the gene matches. CDR3 size: 16 residues. CDR3 in DNA: TGCGCCAGCAGCCAAGGGGGGACTAGCGGCACCTACGAGCAGTACTTC. Translating it yields CASSQGGTSGTYEQYF.

The chain carries TRBV30 and TRBJ1-2, with 10 bases fitting TRBD1. The CDR3 extends over 13 amino acids. Germline loops: CDR1 GTSNPN, CDR2 SVGIG (reference sequence). Trimming cost V 4 bases and J 9 bases; bases outside gene matches: 8. Here the CDR3 DNA reads TGTGCCTGGACTCCGGGACAGGGGTCCAGCTACACCTTC. The encoded protein is CAWTPGQGSSYTF. Based on the CDR3 plus reference TRBV30 and TRBJ1-2, the full variable domain is SQTIHQWPATLVQPVGSPLSLECTVEGTSNPNLYWYRQAAGRGLQLLFYSVGIGQISSEVPQNLSASRPQDRQFILSSKKLLLSDSGFYLCAWTPGQGSSYTFGSGTRLTVV.

This clone has a single count. The chain has TRBV4-1 and TRBJ2-3, with D tentatively TRBD2 (5 bases). Germline-derived CDR1 and CDR2 are MGHRA and YSYEKL. V was cut by 3 bases and J by 5 bases, with 12 bases left in between. CDR3 length equals 14 residues. In DNA form, the CDR3 reads TGCGCCAGCAGCCATGCGGAGGCAGTAGATACGCAGTATTTT. Its translation is CASSHAEAVDTQYF.

Points on this clone: This sample includes further DNA sequences coding for the same CDR3. The J gene is TRBJ1-2, the V gene TRBV7-9, with 9 bases that match TRBD1. This CDR3 is 14 amino acids long. After removal of 5 bases from V and 4 bases from J, the junction contained 5 bases not matched to a gene. CDR1 and CDR2 (germline): SEHNR, FQNEAQ (reference sequence). The CDR3 spells CASSPGQGIYGYTF. CDR3 nucleotides: TGTGCCAGCAGCCCGGGACAGGGAATCTATGGCTACACCTTC.

The CDR3 coding sequence is TGTGCCGGAGGGATATTGAACACTGAAGCTTTCTTT. Its protein product is CAGGILNTEAFF. The chain joins TRBV30 to TRBJ1-1; D is unresolved. Germline values: CDR1 GTSNPN, CDR2 SVGIG (reference sequence). There are 12 residues in the CDR3. V lost 8 bases and J 0 bases, leaving 10 bases between the germline ends.

The chain links TRBV7-9 to TRBJ2-7; D assignment may be TRBD1 or TRBD2 (7 bases each). The V and J ends lost 4 bases and 7 bases respectively, with 14 bases between them. The CDR3 totals 13 residues. Germline loops: CDR1 SEHNR, CDR2 FQNEAQ (reference sequence). Here the CDR3 DNA reads TGTGCCAGCAGCTCCCCAGGGGGACTAGAGCAGTACTTC. It encodes CASSSPGGLEQYF.

The chain combines TRBV5-4 with TRBJ2-5, with 9 bases identical to TRBD2. The DNA end favors TRBJ2-7, so the J call may be wrong. The CDR3 spans 16 residues. The germline V gene encodes CDR1 SGHNT and CDR2 YYREEE (reference sequence). The CDR3 protein is CASSLGSRLAEYEQYF. The CDR3 DNA reads TGTGCCAGCAGCTTGGGTAGTCGACTAGCGGAGTACGAGCAGTACTTC.

This chain uses TRBV19 with TRBJ2-2, with D unresolved. Germline-derived CDR1 and CDR2 are LNHDA and SQIVND (reference sequence). Trimming pared 1 base from V and 1 base from J, leaving 1 base between. This CDR3 region has 13 residues. The CDR3 DNA sequence: TGTGCCAGTAGTATAGGGAACACCGGGGAGCTGTTTTTT. It is translated as CASSIGNTGELFF. Using reference TRBV19 and TRBJ2-2 for the parts outside the CDR3, the full variable domain is DGGITQSPKYLFRKEGQNVTLSCEQNLNHDAMYWYRQDPGQGLRLIYYSQIVNDFQKGDIAEGYSVSREKKESFPLTVTSAQKNPTAFYLCASSIGNTGELFFGEGSRLTVL.

The V and J genes are TRBV7-9 and TRBJ2-5, with D perhaps being TRBD1 or TRBD2 (5 bases each). This CDR3 is 16 amino acids long. CDR1 SEHNR and CDR2 FQNEAQ come from the germline V gene (reference sequence). V dropped 1 base and J dropped 4 bases, with 16 bases sitting between them. The CDR3 is CASSLDTDWGGETQYF. The CDR3 nucleotides are TGTGCCAGCAGCTTAGATACGGACTGGGGCGGAGAGACCCAGTACTTC.

V gene TRBV7-8 combines with J gene TRBJ2-1, with D unresolved. CDR1 is SGHVS and CDR2 is FQNEAQ in the germline V gene. This CDR3 is 13 amino acids long. V was cut by 4 bases and J by 7 bases, with 11 bases left in between. The CDR3 DNA reads TGTGCCAGCAGCTCGGCCATGGGGAATGAGCAGTTCTTC. This translates into CASSSAMGNEQFF.

The rearrangement joins TRBV28 to TRBJ2-4; 11 nucleotides match TRBD2. V lost 6 bases to trimming and J lost 2 bases; unmatched junction nucleotides: 15. CDR3 length equals 19 residues. CDR1 and CDR2 (germline): MDHEN, SYDVKM. In nucleotides, the CDR3 is TGTGCCAGCAGGTTTTCTAGCGGGAGGTCCTTCGATTCCAAAAACATTCAGTACTTC. Translating it yields CASRFSSGRSFDSKNIQYF.

This clone was counted once. The rearrangement joins TRBV4-2 to TRBJ2-7; D ambiguous. Germline V gene data show CDR1 as LGHNA and CDR2 as YNFKEQ. The V end was cut by 0 bases, the J end by 4 bases, with 13 bases between. The CDR3 loop spans 15 amino acids. CDR3 in DNA: TGTGCCAGCAGCCAAGATCCCGGAAAAGGGTACGAGCAGTACTTC. Encoded protein: CASSQDPGKGYEQYF.

This rearrangement joins TRBV9 to TRBJ2-3; D possibly matches TRBD1 or TRBD2 (6 bases each). V was pared by 0 bases and J by 2 bases, with 13 bases between. CDR3 size: 16 residues. Germline CDR1 is SGDLS and CDR2 is YYNGEE. CDR3 protein: CASSVEGGGYTDTQYF. In nucleotides, the CDR3 is TGTGCCAGCAGCGTAGAAGGGGGAGGCTACACAGATACGCAGTATTTT.

The chain combines TRBV29-1 with TRBJ2-1; D not resolved. Germline CDR1 reads SQVTM; CDR2 reads ANQGSEA. V was clipped by 4 bases and J by 10 bases, with 14 bases between them. The length of the CDR3 is 12 residues. CDR3 residues: CSVVGLPKEQFF. As DNA, the CDR3 is TGCAGCGTTGTCGGGCTACCCAAGGAGCAGTTCTTC.

V is TRBV11-2 and J is TRBJ2-7, with TRBD2 matching over 9 bases. Germline assignment: CDR1 SGHAT and CDR2 FQNNGV. V was pared by 5 bases and J by 3 bases, with 11 bases of the junction left unmatched. The CDR3 contains 16 residues. The CDR3 loop reads CASSPFPSGRSYEQYF. The CDR3, as DNA: TGTGCCAGCAGCCCGTTCCCAAGCGGGAGGAGCTACGAGCAGTACTTC.

The rearrangement uses TRBV6-4 and TRBJ2-4; no clear D gene. Germline CDR1 is MRHNA and CDR2 is SNTAGT. CDR3 size: 15 residues. Trimming removed 3 bases at V and 0 bases at J, with 9 bases between. The DNA of the CDR3 is TGTGCCAGCAGTGAAAACTTCCTAGCCAAAAACATTCAGTACTTC. It is translated as CASSENFLAKNIQYF.

This rearrangement joins TRBV27 to TRBJ2-2; 9 bases line up with TRBD2. After removal of 6 bases from V and 7 bases from J, the junction contained 6 bases not matched to a gene. Germline V gene lookup returns CDR1 MNHEY and CDR2 SMNVEV (reference sequence). CDR3 size: 14 residues. The CDR3 nucleotides read TGTGCCAGCAGAACGGGACTAGCCGTCGGGGAGCTGTTTTTT. Translated: CASRTGLAVGELFF.

The V and J genes are TRBV7-2 and TRBJ2-7; D unresolved. Germline CDR1 reads SGHTA; CDR2 reads FQGNSA. Trimming left V 2 bases short and J 3 bases short, with 11 bases between. The CDR3 length is 14 residues. In DNA, the CDR3 is TGTGCCAGCAGCTTATTAGGCCCCGTCTACGAGCAGTACTTC. This codes for CASSLLGPVYEQYF.

The count of this clone is one. J is TRBJ2-7 and V is TRBV6-5, with 9 bases that match TRBD1. The CDR3 runs to 13 residues. In germline, CDR1 is MNHEY, CDR2 SVGAGI. The trim removed 7 bases at V and 5 bases at J, leaving 6 bases unmatched. CDR3 bases: TGTGCCAGCACTAGAACAGGGGGCGACGAGCAGTACTTC. This codes for CASTRTGGDEQYF.